The entry that follows covers one T cell receptor (beta chain) sequence. This sample was taken from a study of blood T cell repertoires in COVID-19. Study as a whole: Samples taken during acute and convalescent COVID-19 were collected in the United States, Italy and Spain. From T cells, B-cell-depleted T cells, or PBMCs came the material, which was cDNA or gDNA.

V was trimmed by 0 bases and J by 3 bases, leaving 9 bases between them. Germline V lookup: CDR1 LNHNV, CDR2 YYDKDF (reference sequence). The CDR3 runs to 14 residues. As handled by the study authors: Reference gene primer amplification gave estimated nucleated cell counts. The repertoire was sequenced with immunoSEQ multiplex PCR; TCRdb's copy has only in-frame clones and lacks some. That table supplies the V and J calls and clone size; D and trimming were determined from the DNA. Here the sample spans under 150,000 clones, around four fifths being singletons. The V call is TRBV15, the J call TRBJ2-7, with a possible D match to TRBD2 (6 bases). The material sequenced was PBMCs or T cells enriched from blood (not recorded which). This clonotype was obtained from a woman between 40 and 55 years old who had recovered from COVID-19. CDR3 sequence reads: CATSRDGGSYEQYF. In DNA form, the CDR3 reads TGTGCCACCAGCAGAGATGGGGGGAGCTACGAGCAGTACTTC.